This T cell receptor (beta chain) appears in the sequencing data of a study of control samples from healthy donors and cancer patients. The CDR3 sequence is 14 residues long. Trimming left V 5 bases short and J 2 bases short, with 11 bases between. Germline CDR1 is SGHRS and CDR2 is YFSETQ. The data were produced by immunoSEQ multiplex PCR, yet TCRdb's version contains in-frame clones alone and is incomplete. The data contain more than 95,000 clones, 93% of them singletons. The sequencing input was blood. The TCR originated in a man aged 30 to 39 in good health. The chain links TRBV5-1 to TRBJ1-3; D unclear. The DNA for the CDR3 is TGCGCCAGCAGGAGAGTCTCAGCTGGAAACACCATATATTTT. Its translation: CASRRVSAGNTIYF.